These 14 T cell receptor beta chains share one sample of origin, sequenced in a study of T cell responses to AZD1222 COVID-19 vaccine. The data were produced by immunoSEQ multiplex PCR, yet TCRdb's version contains in-frame clones alone and is incomplete. In the table there are 120,000 or so clones, roughly 89% of which are singletons. The starting material was peripheral blood, obtained on day 0 of MenACWY control vaccination. These receptors were obtained from an adult in good health.

The CDR3 nucleotides read TGTGCCAGCAGTGTAGGGACAGGGGGCCCCCATAATTCACCCCTCCACTTT. This codes for CASSVGTGGPHNSPLHF. The V gene is TRBV27, the J gene TRBJ1-6, with 12 bases fitting TRBD1. The germline V gene has CDR1 MNHEY and CDR2 SMNVEV (reference sequence). V shed 5 bases and J 5 bases; nucleotides not matched to a gene: 7. This CDR3 contains 17 residues.

This chain's CDR3 is CASSSAPGSSSGNTIYF. In DNA form, the CDR3 reads TGCGCCAGCAGCTCCGCCCCGGGCAGTAGCTCTGGAAACACCATATATTTT. The V and J genes are TRBV5-1 and TRBJ1-3; no clear D. Trimming removed 3 bases at V and 0 bases at J, with 16 bases between. CDR1 SGHRS and CDR2 YFSETQ come from the germline V gene. The CDR3 covers 17 residues.

This chain uses TRBV6-5 with TRBJ2-1; D tentatively reads TRBD1 or TRBD2 (5 bases each). Germline assignment: CDR1 MNHEY and CDR2 SVGAGI. Trimming left V 6 bases short and J 5 bases short, with 11 bases between. The CDR3 runs to 13 residues. Here the CDR3 DNA reads TGTGCCAGCAGGTGGGACCTTAACAATGAGCAGTTCTTC. This gives the protein CASRWDLNNEQFF.

V and J are TRBV5-8 and TRBJ2-1; TRBD1 matches at 12 bases. V was clipped by 4 bases and J by 9 bases; unmatched bases: 5. Germline assignment: CDR1 SGHTS and CDR2 YDEGEE. This CDR3 spans 14 amino acids. The CDR3 sequence is CASSLGQGAAEQFF. CDR3 in DNA: TGTGCCAGCAGCCTGGGACAGGGGGCGGCTGAGCAGTTCTTC.

Only one count was recorded for this clone. The chain links TRBV2 to TRBJ2-7; D gene uncertain. V was pared by 6 bases and J by 7 bases, with 10 bases between. The CDR3 is 11 residues long. CDR1 and CDR2 (germline): SNHLY, FYNNEI. The CDR3 region is CASRTGVEQYF. In DNA form, the CDR3 reads TGTGCCAGCAGGACTGGAGTTGAGCAGTACTTC. Looking up the rest from reference TRBV2 and TRBJ2-7 gives the full variable domain: EPEVTQTPSHQVTQMGQEVILRCVPISNHLYFYWYRQILGQKVEFLVSFYNNEISEKSEIFDDQFSVERPDGSNFTLKIRSTKLEDSAMYFCASRTGVEQYFGPGTRLTVT.

V gene TRBV11-2 combines with J gene TRBJ2-3; 12 bases are shared with TRBD2. CDR1 is SGHAT, CDR2 FQNNGV, per germline. J lost 5 bases, V lost 5 bases, and 8 bases had no gene match. The CDR3 totals 16 residues. DNA of the CDR3: TGTGCCAGCAGCCGGAGACTAGCGGGAGTTCTAGATACGCAGTATTTT. It specifies CASSRRLAGVLDTQYF.

The rearrangement joins TRBV6-1 to TRBJ2-1, with D tentatively TRBD2 (6 bases). This CDR3 is built from 16 residues. CDR1 is MNHNS and CDR2 is SASEGT in the germline V gene. V was trimmed by 2 bases and J by 4 bases, leaving 15 bases between them. CDR3 coding DNA: TGTGCCAGCAGTGAACTATGGGCGGGAATGTACAATGAGCAGTTCTTC. This encodes CASSELWAGMYNEQFF.

This clone came up a few times. This chain joins TRBV7-9 and TRBJ2-1; TRBD2 is a possible D gene (6 bases). The CDR3 contains 16 residues. Germline V CDR1 and CDR2: SEHNR, FQNEAQ (reference sequence). Trimming removed 5 bases at V and 2 bases at J, with 16 bases between. CDR3 coding DNA: TGTGCCAGCAGCCGCCCTCTAGCGCTGGCCTACAATGAGCAGTTCTTC. Protein: CASSRPLALAYNEQFF.

The chain joins TRBV6-2 or TRBV6-3 to TRBJ2-7; D call uncertain. Trimming took off 2 bases at V and 3 bases at J, with 8 bases between the two ends. The CDR3 consists of 13 residues. CDR1 MNHEY and CDR2 SVGEGT come from the germline V gene. The CDR3 loop is CASSYEPNYEQYF. CDR3 coding DNA: TGTGCCAGCAGTTACGAACCCAACTACGAGCAGTACTTC.

The genes are TRBV7-3 and TRBJ2-1; 7 bases map to TRBD2. The CDR3 totals 16 residues. Germline loops: CDR1 SGHTA, CDR2 FQGTGA. The V segment lost 2 bases and the J segment 0 bases; nucleotides outside the gene matches: 4. The DNA for the CDR3 is TGTGCCAGCAGCTTAGAGGGGACTAACTCCTACAATGAGCAGTTCTTC. Its protein is CASSLEGTNSYNEQFF.

The V gene is TRBV12-3 or TRBV12-4, the J gene TRBJ1-2, with a tentative D call TRBD1 (5 bases). V was shortened by 2 bases and J by 4 bases, with 8 bases between the two germline ends. This CDR3 region has 13 residues. CDR3 bases: TGTGCCAGCAGTTTAACAGGAATCTATGGCTACACCTTC. This encodes CASSLTGIYGYTF.

The CDR3 nucleotides are TGTGCCAGCTCACCAGGGAGGGACACCGGGGAGCTGTTTTTT. Protein sequence: CASSPGRDTGELFF. The chain carries TRBV18 and TRBJ2-2; 7 bases are shared with TRBD2. The CDR3 covers 14 residues. CDR1 is KGHSH and CDR2 is LQKENI in the germline V gene. The J segment lost 3 bases and the V segment lost 2 bases, leaving 0 bases of the junction unmatched.

A single count supports this clone. CDR3 DNA: TGTGCCAGCAGTGCCCGACTAGCGGGGACCTACGAGCAGTACTTC. It is translated as CASSARLAGTYEQYF. The chain recombines TRBV27 with TRBJ2-7; 11 nucleotides line up with TRBD2. Trimming at V came to 5 bases and at J to 2 bases, leaving 5 bases not matched to a gene. The CDR3 is 15 amino acids. Germline V gene data show CDR1 as MNHEY and CDR2 as SMNVEV (reference sequence).

The chain joins TRBV13 to TRBJ2-1; TRBD2 might be the D (6 bases). Germline lookup yields CDR1 PRHDT and CDR2 FYEKMQ (reference sequence). The CDR3 loop spans 15 amino acids. The V gene lost 5 bases and the J gene lost 8 bases, with 19 bases spanning the gap. The CDR3 DNA follows: TGTGCCAGCAGCCGGGACTCTCGGGGTCTCCATGAGCAGTTCTTC. It is translated as CASSRDSRGLHEQFF.